What follows describes a single T cell receptor beta chain. This entry comes from a study of blood T cell repertoires in COVID-19. Study information: The origin of the acute and convalescent COVID-19 samples was the United States, Italy and Spain. The cDNA or gDNA used as material had been derived from T cells, B-cell-depleted T cells, or PBMCs.

The V and J ends lost 1 base and 4 bases respectively, with 16 bases between them. Germline lookup yields CDR1 SGHTA and CDR2 FQGTGA. This CDR3 is 17 amino acids long. In the original processing: Researchers report that nucleated cell counts were estimated from reference gene primer amplification. Measured with immunoSEQ multiplex PCR; TCRdb has only the in-frame clones, and not every one. V and J calls and clone size are given by that table; D and trimming were obtained from the DNA. The table shows about 34,000 clones, with around 86% occurring only once. The rearrangement links TRBV7-3 to TRBJ2-2, with a possible D match to TRBD1 (7 bases). Material: peripheral blood. The origin of this receptor is a woman aged 55-70 years with active COVID-19. The CDR3 coding sequence is TGTGCCAGCAGCTTAAAGGGGGGACAGCTCTCCACCGGGGAGCTGTTTTTT. Translating it yields CASSLKGGQLSTGELFF.